The clone carrying this T cell receptor beta chain was detected ten times or more. The record originates from a study of T cells in Graves' hyperthyroidism and ophthalmopathy. RNA transcripts provided the source from which TCR beta CDR3 regions were amplified. The HTBI primer set was used in a first-round RT-PCR of the TCR CDR3. MiXCR, run by TCRdb on the multiplex PCR reads, gives a single entry per CDR3 protein. The sample yields roughly 500,000 distinct CDR3 sequences, 40% to 55% seen once. Germline values: CDR1 DFQATT, CDR2 SNEGSKA (reference sequence). Between the trimmed V and J ends, which lost 7 bases and 4 bases, there was a span of 17 bases. This CDR3 has 13 amino acids.

The receptor was isolated from an adult woman with Graves' disease, either hyperthyroidism or ophthalmopathy (not recorded which). Source material: peripheral blood or thyroid tissue (not recorded which). The chain is built from TRBV20-1 and TRBJ2-7; D ambiguous. CDR3: CSGSDGPQYEQYF. The CDR3 DNA is TGCAGTGGAAGCGACGGACCCCAATACGAGCAGTACTTC.